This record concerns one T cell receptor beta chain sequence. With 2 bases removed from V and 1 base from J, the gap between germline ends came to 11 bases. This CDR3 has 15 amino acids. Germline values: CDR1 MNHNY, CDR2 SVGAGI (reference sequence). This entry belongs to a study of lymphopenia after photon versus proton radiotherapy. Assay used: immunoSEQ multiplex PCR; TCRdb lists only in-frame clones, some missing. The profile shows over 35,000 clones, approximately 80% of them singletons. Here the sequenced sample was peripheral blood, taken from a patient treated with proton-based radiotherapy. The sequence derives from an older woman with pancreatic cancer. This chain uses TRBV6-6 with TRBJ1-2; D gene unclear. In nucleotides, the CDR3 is TGTGCCAGCAGTTACGATGGGATGAGTAACTATGGCTACACCTTC. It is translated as CASSYDGMSNYGYTF.